One sample yielded the 25 T cell receptor beta chains listed below, sequenced in a study of T-cell reconstitution after alpha-beta-depleted transplantation in children listed by TCRdb under 2016. This specimen's treatment or condition label, interpreted: allogeneic hematopoietic cell transplantation with graft depleted of TCRalphabeta T cells and CD19 B cells. The library was obtained by PCR. Sequencing was performed on an Illumina HiSeq 2500. TCR libraries were prepared with molecular barcoding, using unique molecular identifiers to normalize TCRbeta repertoire quantification. TCRdb redid the processing of the public reads, applying fastp at Q25 and MiXCR, and retained in-frame beta chains. Under each unique CDR3 protein, matching rows form one entry showing the most common genes and DNA. This sample lists hundreds of thousands of distinct CDR3 sequences; roughly 8.3% were detected once. Less than 40% of the sample is taken by the ten largest.

Specimen: PBMCs, mostly from graft donor cells, collected 360 days after TCRalphabeta/CD19-depleted stem cell transplant. The receptors stem from a male patient between 2 and 10 years old who had a stem cell transplant for acute myeloid leukemia, so the T cells may come from the graft donor.

In its sample, this clonotype was seen a few times. The J gene is TRBJ2-7, the V gene TRBV20-1; D possibly uses TRBD1 or TRBD2 (6 bases each). Trimming took 6 bases from V and 7 from J, leaving 19 bases between them. Looked up from germline, CDR1 is DFQATT and CDR2 is SNEGSKA (reference sequence). The CDR3 loop spans 13 amino acids. DNA for the CDR3: TGCAGTGCCGCAAGTCCGGGGGCCGGGGAGCAGTACGTC. The encoded protein is CSAASPGAGEQYV.

The rearrangement uses TRBV15 and TRBJ1-4; 8 bases match TRBD1. Germline CDR1 and CDR2: LNHNV and YYDKDF (reference sequence). CDR3 length: 15 residues. The V and J ends lost 5 bases and 8 bases, in that order; junction bases with no gene match: 10. CDR3 sequence reads: CATSPQDRAGEKLFF. As DNA, the CDR3 is TGTGCCACCAGCCCCCAGGACAGGGCGGGAGAAAAACTGTTTTTT.

J is TRBJ2-7 and V is TRBV29-1; 7 nucleotides align to TRBD1. Germline V gives CDR1 SQVTM, CDR2 ANQGSEA. With V trimmed by 4 bases and J by 5 bases, 5 bases remained unmatched. CDR3 length equals 12 residues. The CDR3 nucleotides read TGCAGCGTTGCGGCAGGGGGTAACGAGCAGTACTTC. As protein: CSVAAGGNEQYF.

This clonotype has more than one count but fewer than ten. The chain recombines TRBV5-1 with TRBJ1-1; TRBD1 might be the D (5 bases). The CDR3 sequence is 12 residues long. Germline CDR1 is SGHRS and CDR2 is YFSETQ. V was trimmed by 4 bases and J by 5 bases, leaving 9 bases between them. DNA for the CDR3: TGCGCCAGCAGCCGAGGGACTACTGAAGCTTTCTTT. Translation: CASSRGTTEAFF.

There are a few counts of this clonotype. This chain's CDR3 is CAISASPGQGTRSSYEQYV. CDR3 in DNA: TGTGCCATCAGTGCAAGCCCGGGACAGGGGACGAGAAGCTCCTACGAGCAGTACGTC. The V call is TRBV10-3, the J call TRBJ2-7; 10 bases match TRBD1. V shed 4 bases, J shed 0 bases, and the junction held 15 bases outside the gene matches. The CDR3 contains 19 residues. Germline values: CDR1 ENHRY, CDR2 SYGVKD.

This clonotype was observed many times. The gene calls are TRBV27 and TRBJ2-1; TRBD1 matches 7 bases. The V segment lost 4 bases and the J segment 5 bases; nucleotides outside the gene matches: 2. The V gene's germline CDR1 is MNHEY and CDR2 SMNVEV (reference sequence). The CDR3 sequence is 13 residues long. In DNA, the CDR3 is TGTGCCAGCAGTTGGACAGGAGACAATGAGCAGTTCTTC. This codes for CASSWTGDNEQFF.

This clonotype was counted many times. The J gene is TRBJ2-7, the V gene TRBV12-3 or TRBV12-4, with TRBD2 identical over 12 bases. Germline trimming cut 6 bases from V and 9 bases from J; bases unmatched to any gene: 6. This CDR3 region has 13 residues. CDR3 nucleotide sequence: TGTGCCAGCAGCAACCTAGCGGGAGGGCCGCAGTACTTC. Its protein product is CASSNLAGGPQYF.

The chain recombines TRBV18 with TRBJ2-5, with 8 positions matching TRBD2. Germline CDR1 and CDR2: KGHSH and LQKENI. CDR3 length equals 15 residues. V trimming: 3 bases; J trimming: 5 bases; junction bases outside the gene matches: 8. The chain's CDR3 is CASSPQGLEKETQYF. CDR3 coding DNA: TGTGCCAGCTCACCTCAGGGACTAGAAAAGGAGACCCAGTACTTC.

The sample holds many counts of this clonotype. This sequence joins TRBV12-3 or TRBV12-4 and TRBJ2-1, with 9 positions matching TRBD2. The V segment lost 3 bases and the J segment 9 bases; nucleotides outside the gene matches: 6. This CDR3 spans 14 amino acids. The CDR3 region is CASSFLAGLLEQFF. In DNA form, the CDR3 reads TGTGCCAGCAGTTTCCTAGCGGGGTTACTTGAGCAGTTCTTC.

The J gene is TRBJ1-5, the V gene TRBV3-1; possible D gene TRBD1, 5 bases. The germline CDR1 and CDR2 sequences are LGHDT and YNNKEL (reference sequence). Between the trimmed V and J ends, which lost 3 bases and 2 bases, there was a span of 11 bases. The CDR3 consists of 15 residues. The CDR3: CASSHTGRGNQPQHF. CDR3 coding DNA: TGTGCCAGCAGCCACACAGGACGGGGCAATCAGCCCCAGCATTTT.

This clonotype came up many times. J is TRBJ2-7 and V is TRBV20-1, with D uncertain. V lost 0 bases, J lost 1 base, and 7 bases lay in between. Germline V gives CDR1 DFQATT, CDR2 SNEGSKA (reference sequence). The CDR3 runs to 13 residues. The CDR3 loop reads CSARDRASYEQYV. Written as DNA, the CDR3 is TGCAGTGCTAGAGATCGGGCATCCTACGAGCAGTACGTC.

This clonotype was detected many times. CDR3 sequence: CASSLPSGSLNNEQFF. The CDR3 bases are TGCGCCAGCAGCCTGCCTAGCGGGAGTCTCAACAATGAGCAGTTCTTC. The genes are TRBV5-1 and TRBJ2-1, with 10 bases aligning to TRBD2. V was clipped by 4 bases and J by 5 bases; unmatched bases: 9. CDR3 length: 16 amino acids. Germline V gives CDR1 SGHRS, CDR2 YFSETQ.

The chain combines TRBV5-1 with TRBJ1-1; possible D gene TRBD1, 5 bases. The CDR3 runs to 17 residues. V was trimmed by 4 bases and J by 3 bases, leaving 22 bases between them. Germline V gene lookup returns CDR1 SGHRS and CDR2 YFSETQ. CDR3 amino acids: CASSPGLKVWVDTEAFF. CDR3 coding DNA: TGCGCCAGCAGCCCGGGACTAAAGGTTTGGGTGGACACTGAAGCTTTCTTT.

This clonotype was counted between two and nine times. The chain employs TRBV12-3 or TRBV12-4 and TRBJ1-6; the D is unclear. This CDR3 has 14 residues. Trimming stripped 3 bases from V and 7 bases from J, with 10 bases between. The CDR3 reads CASSFRRENSPLHF. The DNA for the CDR3 is TGTGCCAGCAGTTTTAGACGGGAAAATTCACCCCTCCACTTT.

This clonotype has at least ten counts. V and J are TRBV20-1 and TRBJ2-1; D remains unclear. This CDR3 comprises 11 residues. V lost 6 bases and J 6 bases, leaving 9 bases between the germline ends. Germline V gives CDR1 DFQATT, CDR2 SNEGSKA (reference sequence). In DNA form, the CDR3 reads TGCAGTGCACCGACCCTCAATGAGCAGTTCTTC. The encoded protein is CSAPTLNEQFF.

This clonotype was seen ten or more times. The chain links TRBV12-3 or TRBV12-4 to TRBJ2-3, with D tentatively TRBD2 (5 bases). V dropped 7 bases and J dropped 0 bases, with 11 bases sitting between them. This CDR3 is built from 14 residues. CDR3 sequence: CASKPTGSTDTQYF. Here the CDR3 DNA reads TGTGCCAGCAAGCCGACGGGGAGCACAGATACGCAGTATTTT.

This clonotype was picked up a small number of times. The rearrangement links TRBV28 to TRBJ2-3; perhaps TRBD2 as D (7 bases). The V gene's germline CDR1 is MDHEN and CDR2 SYDVKM. V shed 3 bases and J shed 5 bases, with 12 bases lying between them. The CDR3 extends over 14 amino acids. DNA of the CDR3: TGTGCCAGCAGTTTGGCGGGGGCAATAGATACGCAGTATTTT. This sequence encodes CASSLAGAIDTQYF. Full variable domain (rest looked up from reference TRBV28 and TRBJ2-3): DVKVTQSSRYLVKRTGEKVFLECVQDMDHENMFWYRQDPGLGLRLIYFSYDVKMKEKGDIPEGYSVSREKKERFSLILESASTNQTSMYLCASSLAGAIDTQYFGPGTRLTVL.

The CDR3 sequence: CASSPKDRNTEAFF. The CDR3 DNA reads as TGTGCCAGTAGTCCCAAGGACCGGAACACTGAAGCTTTCTTT. The rearrangement uses TRBV19 and TRBJ1-1; D is unclear. Germline V gene data show CDR1 as LNHDA and CDR2 as SQIVND (reference sequence). The CDR3 sequence is 14 residues long. Between the trimmed V and J ends, which lost 5 bases and 1 base, there was a span of 11 bases.

This clonotype was seen at least ten times. DNA for the CDR3: TGTGCCAGCAGTCATAGGTGGCGGGAGCAAACATACGAGCAGTACTTC. As protein: CASSHRWREQTYEQYF. The V and J genes are TRBV12-3 or TRBV12-4 and TRBJ2-7; 7 bases are a match to TRBD2. The V and J ends lost 5 bases and 4 bases, in that order; junction bases with no gene match: 14. This CDR3 comprises 16 residues.

The gene calls are TRBV5-1 and TRBJ1-3; D gene unclear. Germline assignment: CDR1 SGHRS and CDR2 YFSETQ. Between the trimmed V and J ends, which lost 2 bases and 2 bases, there was a span of 11 bases. The CDR3 extends over 15 amino acids. The CDR3 DNA follows: TGCGCCAGCAGCTTAGAGGGTGTAGCTGGAAACACCATATATTTT. Amino acid sequence: CASSLEGVAGNTIYF.

This clonotype was observed a handful of times. This chain uses TRBV12-3 or TRBV12-4 with TRBJ2-5; tentatively, D is TRBD2 (5 bases). This CDR3 spans 12 amino acids. Trimming took 5 bases from V and 7 from J, leaving 11 bases between them. Written as DNA, the CDR3 is TGTGCCAGCAGTAGCGGCAGCGGGACCCAGTACTTC. Amino acid sequence: CASSSGSGTQYF.

This clonotype was found many times. This chain links TRBV9 with TRBJ2-3, with D perhaps TRBD1 (5 bases). V lost 4 bases, J lost 0 bases, and 12 bases lay in between. The CDR3 has 15 residues. From germline, CDR1 is SGDLS and CDR2 YYNGEE. CDR3 protein: CASSTGHLSTDTQYF. CDR3 DNA sequence: TGTGCCAGCAGCACCGGACACCTTAGCACAGATACGCAGTATTTT.

This clonotype was found many times. The rearrangement uses TRBV6-5 and TRBJ2-7; a weak D match, TRBD1 (6 bases). The CDR3 has 16 residues. The germline gives CDR1 MNHEY, CDR2 SVGAGI. V lost 0 bases, J lost 2 bases, and 14 bases lay in between. CDR3 sequence: CASSYSGQGKAYEQYF. The CDR3 DNA reads TGTGCCAGCAGTTACTCTGGGCAGGGGAAGGCCTACGAGCAGTACTTC.

In regard to this clonotype: This may be a read error: a much more frequent sequence differs by one nucleotide. The chain joins TRBV12-3 or TRBV12-4 to TRBJ2-3, with TRBD2 identical over 7 bases. With 5 bases clipped from V and 5 bases from J, the junction kept 7 bases outside the gene matches. CDR3 length: 14 residues. CDR3 region: CASSTSDFIDTQYF. The CDR3 coding sequence is TGTGCCAGCAGTACTAGCGACTTCATAGATACGCAGTATTTT.

This clonotype was seen ten or more times. The V call is TRBV20-1, the J call TRBJ1-5; D may be TRBD1 (6 bases). This CDR3 has 15 amino acids. Trimming removed 1 base from V and 0 bases from J, with 10 bases in between. The germline V gene has CDR1 DFQATT and CDR2 SNEGSKA (reference sequence). CDR3 loop: CSARGGQISNQPQHF. In DNA form, the CDR3 reads TGCAGTGCTAGAGGAGGACAGATTAGCAATCAGCCCCAGCATTTT.